Shown below are 27 T cell receptor beta chains from a single sample sequenced in a study of blood T cells in healthy people across ages (dated by TCRdb to between 2015 and 2016). Receptors were amplified or captured by 5' RACE. The data were produced on an Illumina HiSeq 2500. A second roughly 6 to 11 cycle PCR used a sample-barcoded 5' primer and a J-beta primer mix. The public reads were reprocessed in TCRdb via fastp at Q25 and MiXCR, keeping in-frame beta chains. Entries are consolidated by CDR3 protein sequence, retaining the most common genes and DNA. This sample gives some 1.5 million distinct CDR3 sequences in total; about 28% of them show up just once. Clones ranked in the top ten supply roughly 8% of the sample. The sample was blood. The receptor source for this set is a woman aged 25 to 39 in good health.

CDR3 sequence reads: CASSRGGSGRAGETQYF. The CDR3 coding sequence is TGTGCCAGCAGCCGAGGGGGCTCCGGGAGGGCCGGGGAGACCCAGTACTTC. This rearrangement joins TRBV4-2 to TRBJ2-7; TRBD2 might be the D (8 bases). The end of the DNA is better explained by TRBJ2-5, so the J call may be wrong. The CDR3 is 17 residues long. Germline V gives CDR1 LGHNA, CDR2 YNFKEQ.

The chain carries TRBV29-1 and TRBJ2-1, with 9 bases that match TRBD2. Germline CDR1 reads SQVTM; CDR2 reads ANQGSEA. This CDR3 spans 14 amino acids. V lost 4 bases to trimming and J lost 7 bases; unmatched junction nucleotides: 8. The DNA of the CDR3 is TGCAGCGTTGTGAGGGGCGGGGGGGGAAATGAGCAGTTCTTC. It specifies CSVVRGGGGNEQFF.

The CDR3 bases are TGCAGTTCACTCCTGGACGGTATTGAAGCTTTCTTT. Its protein product is CSSLLDGIEAFF. The chain combines TRBV20-1 with TRBJ1-1; D gene uncertain. The CDR3 has 12 residues. The germline V gene has CDR1 DFQATT and CDR2 SNEGSKA (reference sequence). The V gene lost 8 bases and the J gene lost 7 bases, with 17 bases spanning the gap.

This clonotype occurred a few times. The V call is TRBV27, the J call TRBJ2-3; unclear D gene. Deletions cut 2 bases from V and 1 base from J, with 10 bases between. Germline CDR1 is MNHEY and CDR2 is SMNVEV (reference sequence). The CDR3 runs to 15 residues. The CDR3 nucleotides read TGTGCCAGCAGTTTAGTACCCTATCGCACAGATACGCAGTATTTT. It codes for CASSLVPYRTDTQYF.

There are a few counts of this clonotype. The CDR3 spells CASSFAREGEKLFF. The CDR3 DNA is TGTGCCAGCAGCTTTGCCCGGGAAGGAGAAAAACTGTTTTTT. The gene calls are TRBV7-9 and TRBJ1-4; D is unclear. The germline V gene encodes CDR1 SEHNR and CDR2 FQNEAQ (reference sequence). Trimming removed 3 bases from V and 8 bases from J, with 13 bases in between. The CDR3 runs to 14 residues.

The rearrangement uses TRBV4-3 and TRBJ2-1; TRBD2 agrees at 9 bases. The germline V gene encodes CDR1 LGHNA and CDR2 YSLEER. V was clipped by 4 bases and J by 8 bases; unmatched bases: 6. This CDR3 contains 14 residues. The CDR3 DNA reads TGCGCCAGCAGCCGGGCTAGCGGGACCTATGAGCAGTTCTTC. Protein: CASSRASGTYEQFF.

This clonotype came up a few times. This sequence joins TRBV20-1 and TRBJ1-6; 10 bases fit TRBD1. With V trimmed by 3 bases and J by 9 bases, 11 bases remained unmatched. Germline V gene sequence: CDR1 DFQATT, CDR2 SNEGSKA (reference sequence). This CDR3 comprises 16 residues. CDR3 coding DNA: TGCAGTGCTAGGGGTGGGCGACAGGGGGCGAGTTCACCCCTCCACTTT. Amino acid sequence: CSARGGRQGASSPLHF.

The CDR3 is CASSKGLAAVNEQFF. As DNA, the CDR3 is TGTGCCAGCAGTAAAGGACTAGCTGCTGTGAATGAGCAGTTCTTC. The rearrangement joins TRBV12-3 or TRBV12-4 to TRBJ2-1, with TRBD2 identical over 8 bases. The CDR3 consists of 15 residues. V shed 5 bases, J shed 7 bases, and the junction held 10 bases outside the gene matches.

This chain connects TRBV10-3 to TRBJ1-3; a possible D gene is TRBD1 (6 bases). The V gene's germline CDR1 is ENHRY and CDR2 SYGVKD. V dropped 5 bases and J dropped 9 bases, with 11 bases sitting between them. The length of the CDR3 is 12 residues. The CDR3 loop reads CAISPTGTTIYF. CDR3 in DNA: TGTGCCATCAGTCCAACAGGGACCACCATATATTTT.

This clonotype has at least ten counts. The rearrangement joins TRBV3-1 to TRBJ2-3; 9 bases agree with TRBD2. Germline CDR1 LGHDT, CDR2 YNNKEL (reference sequence). J gave up 0 bases and V 6 bases, and 4 bases lay outside the gene matches. This CDR3 has 15 residues. The CDR3: CASSLAGDSTDTQYF. CDR3 nucleotide sequence: TGTGCCAGCAGTTTAGCGGGGGATAGCACAGATACGCAGTATTTT.

The chain has TRBV18 and TRBJ2-4, with D possibly being TRBD1 or TRBD2 (5 bases each). Germline V gene sequence: CDR1 KGHSH, CDR2 LQKENI. Trimming removed 4 bases from V and 8 bases from J, with 12 bases in between. The CDR3 has 13 residues. For the CDR3, the DNA is TGTGCCAGCTCACAAAACGTGGGGGACATTCAGTACTTC. Its translation is CASSQNVGDIQYF.

The genes are TRBV7-2 and TRBJ2-1, with 14 bases fitting TRBD2. With 5 bases clipped from V and 8 bases from J, the junction kept 14 bases outside the gene matches. Looked up from germline, CDR1 is SGHTA and CDR2 is FQGNSA. This CDR3 has 18 residues. CDR3 amino acids: CASSLTRPTSGGAYEQFF. CDR3 nucleotide sequence: TGTGCCAGCAGCCTCACTCGCCCGACTAGCGGGGGGGCGTATGAGCAGTTCTTC.

The rearrangement links TRBV28 to TRBJ1-1; a weak D match, TRBD1 (6 bases). The ends were cut back, 6 bases at V and 4 bases at J, with 12 bases in the middle. CDR1 is MDHEN, CDR2 SYDVKM, per germline. There are 13 residues in the CDR3. The CDR3 DNA reads TGTGCCAGCAGCTCGGGGGCGATCACTGAAGCTTTCTTT. This encodes CASSSGAITEAFF.

This clonotype has just a few counts. The chain combines TRBV6-6 with TRBJ2-5, with TRBD2 matching 10 bases. V lost 6 bases and J lost 5; bases outside the gene matches: 9. Per germline, CDR1 MNHNY and CDR2 SVGAGI (reference sequence). This CDR3 has 15 residues. The CDR3 region has the DNA TGTGCCAGCAGCCGTAGCGGGAGGAAGCGGGAGACCCAGTACTTC. Its translation is CASSRSGRKRETQYF.

This clonotype has a single count. Its ends do not fully match the called genes, so a read error is possible. This rearrangement joins TRBV28 to TRBJ2-5; 7 bases align to TRBD1. Gene TRBJ2-7 matches the end of the DNA better, so the J call may be wrong. Germline V lookup: CDR1 MDHEN, CDR2 SYDVKM. CDR3 size: 14 residues. The CDR3 here is CVSSRPGQNYEQYF. CDR3 nucleotide sequence: TGTGTCAGCAGTCGGCCGGGACAGAACTACGAGCAGTACTTC.

The CDR3 is CASSLAVGGPENIQYF. CDR3 DNA sequence: TGTGCCAGCAGCTTAGCGGTGGGAGGACCCGAAAACATTCAGTACTTC. The chain couples TRBV7-9 to TRBJ2-4; the D gene is possibly TRBD2 (6 bases). Germline CDR1 and CDR2: SEHNR and FQNEAQ (reference sequence). The CDR3 length is 16 residues. V was clipped by 0 bases and J by 5 bases, with 14 bases between them.

This clonotype appeared a few times. The rearrangement joins TRBV7-2 to TRBJ2-4; D is tentatively TRBD1 or TRBD2 (5 bases each). The J call is doubtful: the DNA matches TRBJ2-7 better. CDR3 size: 13 residues. Germline loops: CDR1 SGHTA, CDR2 FQGNSA. The CDR3 region is CASSPPRDHEQYF. The CDR3 DNA is TGTGCCAGCAGCCCACCTCGGGACCACGAGCAGTACTTC.

V and J are TRBV3-1 and TRBJ2-1, with D unresolved. Germline loops: CDR1 LGHDT, CDR2 YNNKEL (reference sequence). The CDR3 is made up of 12 amino acids. The V end was cut by 2 bases, the J end by 5 bases, with 4 bases between. The DNA of the CDR3 is TGTGCCAGCAGCCAATTAAACAATGAGCAGTTCTTC. Its protein product is CASSQLNNEQFF.

This clonotype was seen only a few times. This chain joins TRBV29-1 and TRBJ2-5; tentatively, D is TRBD2 (5 bases). V was pared by 7 bases and J by 11 bases, with 20 bases between. Germline CDR1 and CDR2: SQVTM and ANQGSEA. The CDR3 is made up of 12 amino acids. The CDR3, as DNA: TGCAGCGCCATGACTCCCCGGGGAGAGCAGTACTTC. It yields the protein CSAMTPRGEQYF.

This clonotype came up many times. The rearrangement joins TRBV4-2 to TRBJ2-5; 8 nucleotides agree with TRBD2. V lost 7 bases, J lost 5 bases, and 6 bases stayed unmatched. CDR3 length equals 13 residues. Germline CDR1 reads LGHNA; CDR2 reads YNFKEQ. CDR3 DNA sequence: TGTGCCAGCAAGGCGGGGGGTAGCGAGACCCAGTACTTC. It translates to CASKAGGSETQYF.

The chain joins TRBV12-3 or TRBV12-4 to TRBJ2-2, with TRBD2 matching 11 bases. This CDR3 spans 18 amino acids. J gave up 2 bases and V 8 bases, and 13 bases lay outside the gene matches. Written as DNA, the CDR3 is TGTGCCAGCTTTTGGGCGGGACTAGCGGTATATAACACCGGGGAGCTGTTTTTT. This translates into CASFWAGLAVYNTGELFF.

In this sample, this clonotype turned up a few times. The V and J genes are TRBV20-1 and TRBJ1-1; D possibly corresponds to TRBD1 (6 bases). CDR3 size: 14 residues. CDR1 and CDR2 (germline): DFQATT, SNEGSKA (reference sequence). V was pared by 3 bases and J by 0 bases, with 11 bases between. The CDR3 spells CSARTGQLNTEAFF. The CDR3 DNA reads as TGCAGTGCTAGGACCGGACAGCTGAACACTGAAGCTTTCTTT.

This clonotype has just a few counts. This chain links TRBV20-1 with TRBJ2-5; possible D gene TRBD1, 9 bases. Per the germline V gene, CDR1 is DFQATT and CDR2 is SNEGSKA (reference sequence). CDR3 length: 18 residues. The ends were cut back, 2 bases at V and 11 bases at J, with 33 bases in the middle. DNA of the CDR3: TGCAGTGCTAGAATAGCGGGGACAGGGTTCGGAGGGATACATGAGCAGTACTTC. This codes for CSARIAGTGFGGIHEQYF.

This clonotype was recorded a few times. The chain links TRBV7-3 to TRBJ1-1; D remains unclear. The CDR3 covers 15 residues. Germline V lookup: CDR1 SGHTA, CDR2 FQGTGA. V was cut by 3 bases and J by 0 bases, with 11 bases left in between. CDR3 DNA: TGTGCCAGCAGCTTGGCGGTTGGGTTGAACACTGAAGCTTTCTTT. Translation gives CASSLAVGLNTEAFF.

V is TRBV5-4 and J is TRBJ1-2; D is unclear. CDR3 length: 13 residues. Germline V gene sequence: CDR1 SGHNT, CDR2 YYREEE (reference sequence). The V gene lost 4 bases and the J gene lost 8 bases, with 15 bases spanning the gap. The CDR3: CASSMRTQTGYTF. The CDR3 coding sequence is TGTGCCAGCAGCATGCGGACCCAGACCGGCTACACCTTC.

This clonotype has a single count. This sequence joins TRBV12-3 or TRBV12-4 and TRBJ2-3, with TRBD2 matching 10 bases. This CDR3 comprises 15 residues. The junction had 6 bases not matched to a gene; V was cut back by 6 bases and J by 3 bases. CDR3 nucleotides: TGTGCCAGCAGAAAACTAGCGGGACGGACAGATACGCAGTATTTT. It specifies CASRKLAGRTDTQYF.

This sequence joins TRBV3-1 and TRBJ2-5; possible D gene TRBD1, 5 bases. The CDR3 is 12 amino acids. The V gene lost 5 bases and the J gene lost 9 bases, with 13 bases spanning the gap. The V gene's germline CDR1 is LGHDT and CDR2 YNNKEL (reference sequence). The CDR3 sequence: CASSSLGRPQYF. DNA for the CDR3: TGTGCCAGCAGCTCCCTGGGGCGGCCCCAGTACTTC.